The present entry profiles one T cell receptor (beta chain) with its context. Its specificity is unknown. The data stem from a study of T cell responses to AZD1222 COVID-19 vaccine. Study-wide results and caveats: Only after the peak T cell response were repertoires sampled.

Sequencing used immunoSEQ multiplex PCR; TCRdb keeps in-frame clones, though not all of them. Among about 75,000 clones listed, about nine tenths were seen once. This specimen was peripheral blood, taken 28 days after the second dose of the MenACWY control vaccine. The sequence derives from an adult who received the MenACWY meningococcal vaccine as a control.

CDR3 nucleotides: TGTGCCAGCAGCCAAGACCAGGGATGGGATGAAAAACTGTTTTTT. This codes for CASSQDQGWDEKLFF. The chain recombines TRBV3-1 (or the pseudogene TRBV3-2) with TRBJ1-4; TRBD1 might be the D (5 bases). Germline CDR1 reads LGHDT; CDR2 reads YNNKEL (reference sequence). The length of the CDR3 is 15 residues. Trimming removed 0 bases from V and 6 bases from J, with 11 bases in between.